Listed below are T cell receptor beta chains from one sample, sequenced in a study of cytomegalovirus exposure and HLA in healthy donors. Sequencing was performed with immunoSEQ multiplex PCR; in TCRdb, only in-frame clones are kept and a portion is missing. The table records about 110,000 clones, 77% of them present only once. Source material: PBMCs. The receptors originated from a male donor in good health and CMV-seronegative. Both conserved end residues are part of each CDR3. The D gene is left open where the match is weak. Expanded clones get a size class; other rows say once, few or many, or leave the size out.

TRBJ1-5 | TRBV4-1 | few | NA | CASSQEGGRGNQPQHF | TGCGCCAGCAGCCAAGAGGGGGGTCGGGGCAATCAGCCCCAGCATTTT
TRBJ2-1 | TRBV6-5 | NA | NA | CASSPGTLRNEQFF | TGTGCCAGCAGTCCCGGGACTTTAAGGAATGAGCAGTTCTTC
TRBJ1-5 | TRBV18 | NA | NA | CASSPKTSGFNQPQHF | TGTGCCAGCTCACCAAAGACATCAGGGTTCAATCAGCCCCAGCATTTT
TRBJ2-7 | TRBV12-5 | once | TRBD2 | CASAPSGKTYEQYF | TGTGCTAGTGCCCCAAGCGGGAAAACGTACGAGCAGTACTTC
TRBJ2-7 | TRBV5-1 | NA | TRBD2 | CASTRGGRAPYEQYF | TGCGCCAGCACCAGGGGCGGGAGGGCCCCCTACGAGCAGTACTTC
TRBJ1-5 | TRBV2 | NA | NA | CASSEARGGRQPQHF | TGTGCCAGCAGTGAAGCGCGGGGAGGCCGTCAGCCCCAGCATTTT
TRBJ2-1 | TRBV7-7 | NA | TRBD2 | CASSLEGGTADEQFF | TGTGCCAGCAGCTTAGAGGGAGGGACCGCCGATGAGCAGTTCTTC
TRBJ2-7 | TRBV6-6 | NA | NA | CASSYSTESSYEQYF | TGTGCCAGCAGTTACAGCACAGAGAGCTCCTACGAGCAGTACTTC
TRBJ2-1 | TRBV6-1 | NA | TRBD2 | CASSELAGGSNEQFF | TGTGCCAGCAGTGAGCTTGCGGGAGGGAGCAATGAGCAGTTCTTC
TRBJ1-3 | TRBV11-2 | NA | NA | CASSLDRGALGNTIYF | TGTGCCAGCAGCTTAGATCGGGGGGCGCTCGGAAACACCATATATTTT
TRBJ1-2 | TRBV27 | NA | TRBD1 | CASSVQGALGGYTF | TGTGCCAGCAGCGTCCAGGGGGCGCTGGGTGGCTACACCTTC
TRBJ1-1 | TRBV5-6 | NA | TRBD1 | CASSGTGGTEAFF | TGTGCCAGCAGCGGCACAGGGGGCACTGAAGCTTTCTTT
TRBJ2-3 | TRBV7-8 | few | TRBD2 | CASSLAGGRDTQYF | TGTGCCAGCAGCTTAGCGGGAGGGAGAGATACGCAGTATTTT
TRBJ1-1 | TRBV11-2 | NA | TRBD1 | CASSLRPGTGWFEAFF | TGTGCCAGCAGCTTACGCCCCGGGACAGGATGGTTTGAAGCTTTCTTT
TRBJ1-4 | TRBV19 | NA | NA | CASSIRQGFIPTNEKLFF | TGTGCCAGTAGTATCCGGCAGGGATTTATACCAACTAATGAAAAACTGTTTTTT
TRBJ1-2 | TRBV2 | NA | NA | CASVGDLYGYTF | TGTGCCAGCGTAGGAGACCTCTATGGCTACACCTTC
TRBJ2-1 | TRBV27 | NA | NA | CASSLYGSDNNEQFF | TGTGCCAGCAGTTTATACGGGAGCGATAACAATGAGCAGTTCTTC
TRBJ2-7 | TRBV7-3 | NA | TRBD1 | CASSRQGGSYEQYF | TGTGCCAGCAGCCGACAGGGCGGCTCCTACGAGCAGTACTTC
TRBJ1-3 | TRBV4-1 | once | NA | CASSQAGKGYGNTIYF | TGCGCCAGCAGCCAAGCGGGAAAAGGGTACGGAAACACCATATATTTT
TRBJ1-2 | TRBV5-4 | NA | NA | CASSLGGDYGYTF | TGTGCCAGCAGCTTGGGAGGAGACTATGGCTACACCTTC
TRBJ1-1 | TRBV5-4 | NA | NA | CASNVEESTEAFF | TGTGCCAGCAACGTAGAGGAGAGCACTGAAGCTTTCTTT
TRBJ2-7 | TRBV7-8 | NA | NA | CASSLAGLFYEQYF | TGTGCCAGCAGCTTAGCGGGCCTCTTCTACGAGCAGTACTTC